These 12 T cell receptor beta chains share one sample of origin, sequenced in a study of blood T cell repertoires in COVID-19. Profiling relied on immunoSEQ multiplex PCR, and the TCRdb table lists in-frame clones only, not all of them. The repertoire holds roughly 230,000 clones, with 84% as singletons. Sample: peripheral blood. The receptors originated from a woman aged 80 or over with COVID-19, enrolled during active disease.

This sequence joins TRBV5-1 and TRBJ2-5, with D possibly TRBD1 on 5 matching bases. The CDR3 length is 13 residues. In germline, CDR1 is SGHRS, CDR2 YFSETQ. V gave up 0 bases and J gave up 5 bases, with 8 bases separating them. The CDR3 reads CASSLEGSETQYF. CDR3 DNA sequence: TGCGCCAGCAGCTTGGAGGGGTCCGAGACCCAGTACTTC. Full variable domain (remainder filled in from reference TRBV5-1 and TRBJ2-5): KAGVTQTPRYLIKTRGQQVTLSCSPISGHRSVSWYQQTPGQGLQFLFEYFSETQRNKGNFPGRFSGRQFSNSRSEMNVSTLELGDSALYLCASSLEGSETQYFGPGTRLLVL.

This clone was detected once. The genes are TRBV21-1 and TRBJ2-7; the table's D call TRBD2 went unverified against the DNA. TRBV21-1 is reported as a pseudogene. The CDR3 contains 16 residues. CDR3 in DNA: TGTGCCAGCAGCACCGCACCGGGGGGGCAGAGCTACGAGCAGTACGTC. Translation gives CASSTAPGGQSYEQYV.

This clone has a handful of counts. This sequence joins TRBV6-5 and TRBJ2-5; maybe TRBD1 (6 bases). Trimming took 3 bases from V and 5 from J, leaving 13 bases between them. CDR1 and CDR2 from the germline V gene are MNHEY and SVGAGI. The CDR3 has 14 amino acids. The CDR3 loop reads CASSYWQGMETQYF. The CDR3 DNA reads as TGTGCCAGCAGTTATTGGCAGGGGATGGAGACCCAGTACTTC.

This chain connects TRBV2 to TRBJ2-7, with 8 bases identical to TRBD1. Per the germline V gene, CDR1 is SNHLY and CDR2 is FYNNEI. This CDR3 has 16 residues. Trimming took 7 bases from V and 1 from J; bases not matched to a gene: 12. The CDR3 region has the DNA TGTGCCAGCAATCGACAGGGGCAATCCCTTTCCTACGAGCAGTACTTC. This sequence encodes CASNRQGQSLSYEQYF.

This rearrangement joins TRBV9 to TRBJ1-5; 8 positions agree with TRBD1. The CDR3 loop spans 15 amino acids. V trimming: 3 bases; J trimming: 1 base; junction bases outside the gene matches: 3. The V gene's germline CDR1 is SGDLS and CDR2 YYNGEE. This chain's CDR3 is CASSATGESNQPQHF. CDR3 nucleotide sequence: TGTGCCAGCAGCGCGACAGGGGAAAGCAATCAGCCCCAGCATTTT.

The chain recombines TRBV30 with TRBJ1-1; weak D call: TRBD1 (5 bases). CDR3 length equals 11 residues. Germline assignment: CDR1 GTSNPN and CDR2 SVGIG (reference sequence). With 8 bases removed from V and 3 bases from J, the gap between germline ends came to 10 bases. CDR3 DNA: TGTGCCGGACGGGGGTACACTGAAGCTTTCTTT. Encoded protein: CAGRGYTEAFF.

The V call is TRBV3-1 (or the pseudogene TRBV3-2), the J call TRBJ1-5; no clear D gene. V gave up 1 base and J gave up 3 bases, with 7 bases separating them. Germline V gives CDR1 LGHDT, CDR2 YNNKEL (reference sequence). The CDR3 contains 14 residues. CDR3 bases: TGTGCCAGCAGCCAAGTTAACACCAATCAGCCCCAGCATTTT. Residues: CASSQVNTNQPQHF.

V and J are TRBV18 and TRBJ1-6; D uncertain. CDR3 length: 15 amino acids. V shed 2 bases and J shed 5 bases, with 10 bases lying between them. CDR1 is KGHSH and CDR2 is LQKENI in the germline V gene. The CDR3 coding sequence is TGTGCCAGCTCACCAAAACAAGCGGATAATTCACCCCTCCACTTT. Encoded protein: CASSPKQADNSPLHF.

The V gene is TRBV5-1, the J gene TRBJ2-3, with a weak D call TRBD1 (6 bases). V was trimmed by 7 bases and J by 2 bases, leaving 14 bases between them. The CDR3 has 14 amino acids. Germline loops: CDR1 SGHRS, CDR2 YFSETQ. CDR3: CASSTGSSTDTQYF. CDR3 coding DNA: TGCGCCAGCTCCACAGGGAGCTCCACAGATACGCAGTATTTT.

This clone was seen a single time. This chain links TRBV5-4 with TRBJ1-1; D not certain. Germline V gene sequence: CDR1 SGHNT, CDR2 YYREEE (reference sequence). There are 19 residues in the CDR3. V lost 0 bases and J lost 10, with 31 bases in between. CDR3 sequence: CASSLGSRSMNTEFRRAFF. The CDR3 bases are TGTGCCAGCAGCTTGGGCAGTCGGAGTATGAACACTGAATTCCGCAGAGCTTTCTTT.

This clone was counted once. The genes are TRBV6-5 and TRBJ2-1, with TRBD2 matching over 7 bases. The CDR3 has 14 residues. V shed 6 bases and J 6 bases; nucleotides not matched to a gene: 8. CDR1 MNHEY and CDR2 SVGAGI come from the germline V gene. CDR3: CASSRGDSANEQFF. The CDR3 DNA reads TGTGCCAGCAGCCGGGGGGACTCCGCCAATGAGCAGTTCTTC.

This chain joins TRBV5-1 and TRBJ2-1, with 9 bases identical to TRBD1. V lost 3 bases to trimming and J lost 6 bases; unmatched junction nucleotides: 10. Germline V gene lookup returns CDR1 SGHRS and CDR2 YFSETQ. CDR3 size: 16 residues. CDR3 sequence (DNA): TGCGCCAGCAGCTATTTAGGGACAGGGAGGACCAATGAGCAGTTCTTC. Its translation: CASSYLGTGRTNEQFF.